The 15 T cell receptor beta chains in this list originate from one sample, sequenced in a study of T cells in localized non-small cell lung cancer. Some clones are missing from TCRdb's copy, which holds only in-frame ones; the method was immunoSEQ multiplex PCR. This table has 2,500 to 3,000 clones, roughly 32% appearing once. Here the sequenced sample was lung tumor tissue, taken before any cancer treatment. These receptors came from an older female donor with stage II squamous cell lung carcinoma.

This clone showed up just a few times. The genes are TRBV6-7 and TRBJ2-7; D ambiguous. TRBV6-7 carries the ORF label, with uncertain function. Trimming took 0 bases from V and 6 from J, leaving 9 bases between them. CDR3 length: 13 amino acids. DNA for the CDR3: TGTGCCAGCAGTTACTCAAGTATAGCCGAGCAGTACTTC. Translated, it gives CASSYSSIAEQYF.

This clone was seen just once. The J gene is TRBJ1-5, the V gene TRBV18; no clear D gene. The CDR3 is 16 amino acids. V was clipped by 6 bases and J by 6 bases, with 21 bases between them. Germline V gene sequence: CDR1 KGHSH, CDR2 LQKENI. The CDR3 DNA reads TGTGCCAGCTCCCGTCTAGAACGGGGAAACGGTCAGCCCCAGCATTTT. Protein: CASSRLERGNGQPQHF.

V gene TRBV19 combines with J gene TRBJ2-5; D is ambiguous. Germline-derived CDR1 and CDR2 are LNHDA and SQIVND (reference sequence). V lost 11 bases and J lost 2, with 18 bases in between. The CDR3 has 14 residues. CDR3 sequence reads: CASAKGRIQETQYF. In DNA form, the CDR3 reads TGTGCCTCCGCTAAAGGACGGATACAAGAGACCCAGTACTTC.

The chain couples TRBV6-8 to TRBJ2-7; the D gene is possibly TRBD2 (6 bases). Germline V lookup: CDR1 MNHGY, CDR2 SAAAGT. The V gene lost 6 bases and the J gene lost 5 bases, with 20 bases spanning the gap. The CDR3 runs to 15 residues. CDR3 DNA sequence: TGTGCCAGCAGCACCCGCCCCGCAGCGGGCCACGAGCAGTACTTC. Its protein is CASSTRPAAGHEQYF.

This clone is labeled medium-sized. The gene calls are TRBV6-7 and TRBJ2-7, with unresolved D. TRBV6-7 is given ORF status, its function remaining uncertain. The germline V and J ends were trimmed by 2 bases and 2 bases, with 1 base remaining between them. The CDR3 consists of 11 residues. CDR3 region: CASSYAYEQYF. CDR3 bases: TGTGCCAGCAGTTACGCCTACGAGCAGTACTTC.

This clone was detected only a few times. The V and J genes are TRBV9 and TRBJ1-2; possibly TRBD1 for D (6 bases). Germline lookup yields CDR1 SGDLS and CDR2 YYNGEE. V shed 4 bases and J shed 8 bases, with 15 bases lying between them. CDR3 length equals 13 residues. This CDR3 is CASSTIQGGGYTF. Here the CDR3 DNA reads TGTGCCAGCAGCACGATACAGGGAGGGGGCTACACCTTC.

This clone showed up just a few times. V and J are TRBV6-8 and TRBJ2-2; 9 nucleotides agree with TRBD1. This CDR3 spans 14 amino acids. Losses at the gene ends were 6 bases for V and 5 bases for J; bases not matched to a gene: 4. The germline CDR1 and CDR2 sequences are MNHGY and SAAAGT. CDR3 amino acids: CASRWTGETGELFF. Here the CDR3 DNA reads TGTGCCAGCAGGTGGACAGGGGAAACCGGGGAGCTGTTTTTT.

V gene TRBV19 combines with J gene TRBJ1-1; D unresolved. Germline V gives CDR1 LNHDA, CDR2 SQIVND (reference sequence). V lost 2 bases, J lost 1 base, and 5 bases lay in between. The CDR3 extends over 13 amino acids. The CDR3 bases are TGTGCCAGTAGTATATTCCGGAACACTGAAGCTTTCTTT. This sequence encodes CASSIFRNTEAFF.

This clone came up once. The V gene is TRBV28, the J gene TRBJ2-1, with TRBD1 matching 9 bases. The germline V gene encodes CDR1 MDHEN and CDR2 SYDVKM. V shed 7 bases, J shed 4 bases, and the junction held 2 bases outside the gene matches. The CDR3 has 13 amino acids. The DNA of the CDR3 is TGTGCCAGCACCGGGACAGGGTACAATGAGCAGTTCTTC. This translates into CASTGTGYNEQFF.

The rearrangement links TRBV11-3 to TRBJ1-2; D gene unclear. Per germline, CDR1 SGHNT and CDR2 YENEEA. V was shortened by 0 bases and J by 4 bases, with 9 bases between the two germline ends. This CDR3 spans 14 amino acids. The CDR3 nucleotides read TGTGCCAGCAGCTTAGAGGAACCTCCCTATGGCTACACCTTC. The encoded protein is CASSLEEPPYGYTF.

The rearrangement joins TRBV30 to TRBJ1-2; no clear D gene. The germline V and J ends were trimmed by 0 bases and 8 bases, with 13 bases remaining between them. Germline values: CDR1 GTSNPN, CDR2 SVGIG (reference sequence). The CDR3 is made up of 13 amino acids. Here the CDR3 reads CAWSVSGFGGYTF. CDR3 DNA sequence: TGTGCCTGGAGTGTATCCGGGTTTGGAGGCTACACCTTC. The full variable domain, its missing parts supplied by reference TRBV30 and TRBJ1-2, is SQTIHQWPATLVQPVGSPLSLECTVEGTSNPNLYWYRQAAGRGLQLLFYSVGIGQISSEVPQNLSASRPQDRQFILSSKKLLLSDSGFYLCAWSVSGFGGYTFGSGTRLTVV.

The chain has TRBV5-1 and TRBJ1-5; 11 nucleotides align to TRBD1. The CDR3 has 15 residues. The V gene's germline CDR1 is SGHRS and CDR2 YFSETQ. V was clipped by 5 bases and J by 6 bases; unmatched bases: 7. The CDR3 here is CASSTGQGAGQPQHF. In DNA, the CDR3 is TGCGCCAGCAGTACCGGACAGGGGGCTGGTCAGCCCCAGCATTTT.

In its sample, this clone ranks as large (0.1 to 1%). The chain joins TRBV28 to TRBJ1-5; D not resolved. Trimming took 1 base from V and 7 from J, leaving 5 bases between them. Germline values: CDR1 MDHEN, CDR2 SYDVKM. The CDR3 is 12 amino acids. This CDR3 reads CASSLSGQPQHF. The CDR3, as DNA: TGTGCCAGCAGTTTATCGGGGCAGCCCCAGCATTTT.

In this sample, this clone is medium-sized. The chain employs TRBV11-3 and TRBJ1-1; 10 positions match TRBD1. The CDR3 runs 14 residues. Trimming removed 3 bases from V and 5 bases from J; junction bases left unmatched: 3. Germline V gives CDR1 SGHNT, CDR2 YENEEA. CDR3 in amino acids: CASSLGQGSTEAFF. CDR3 in DNA: TGTGCCAGCAGCTTGGGACAGGGGTCGACTGAAGCTTTCTTT.

CDR3 sequence (DNA): TGTGCCACCAAGGACCCGGGAGGCTATGGCTACACCTTC. This translates into CATKDPGGYGYTF. The chain has TRBV6-4 and TRBJ1-2; D is unresolved. V lost 10 bases and J 4 bases, leaving 16 bases between the germline ends. The CDR3 covers 13 residues. Germline assignment: CDR1 MRHNA and CDR2 SNTAGT.